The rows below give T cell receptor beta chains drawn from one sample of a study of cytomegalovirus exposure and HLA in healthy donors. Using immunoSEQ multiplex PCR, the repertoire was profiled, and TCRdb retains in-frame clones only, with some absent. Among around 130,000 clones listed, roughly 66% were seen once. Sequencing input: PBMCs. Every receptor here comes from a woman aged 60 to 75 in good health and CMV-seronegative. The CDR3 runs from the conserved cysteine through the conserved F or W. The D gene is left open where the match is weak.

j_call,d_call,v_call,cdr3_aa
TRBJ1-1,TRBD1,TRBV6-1,CASGQARDTEAFF
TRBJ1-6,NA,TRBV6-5,CASSYYGRYSPLHF
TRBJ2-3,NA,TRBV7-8,CASLPGFVTDTQYF
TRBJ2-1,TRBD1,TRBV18,CASSPGQGNEQFF
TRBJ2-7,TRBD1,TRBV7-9,CSVGTGGTSSSYEQYF
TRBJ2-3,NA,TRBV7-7,CASSPLGAITDTQYF
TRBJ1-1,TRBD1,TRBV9,CASSVGGDRWNTEAFF
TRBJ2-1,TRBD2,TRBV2,CASAVTSGGAYEQFF
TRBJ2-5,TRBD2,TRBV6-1,CASSEGVRGEETQYF
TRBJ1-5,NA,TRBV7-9,CSSSLRNQPQHF
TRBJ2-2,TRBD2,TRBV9,CASSVSGGRLGELFF
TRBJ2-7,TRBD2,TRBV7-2,CASSFLRGGVNEQYF
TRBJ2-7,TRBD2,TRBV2,CASRDPSISGRAYEQYF
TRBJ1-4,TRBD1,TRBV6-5,CASSYRKGAGEKLFF
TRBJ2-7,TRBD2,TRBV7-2,CVSQGSGGPSYEQYF
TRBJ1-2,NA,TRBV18,CASSPEANYGYTF
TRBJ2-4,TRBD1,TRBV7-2,CASTATGTGRDIQYF
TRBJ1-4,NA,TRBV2,CASTRGGENEKLFF